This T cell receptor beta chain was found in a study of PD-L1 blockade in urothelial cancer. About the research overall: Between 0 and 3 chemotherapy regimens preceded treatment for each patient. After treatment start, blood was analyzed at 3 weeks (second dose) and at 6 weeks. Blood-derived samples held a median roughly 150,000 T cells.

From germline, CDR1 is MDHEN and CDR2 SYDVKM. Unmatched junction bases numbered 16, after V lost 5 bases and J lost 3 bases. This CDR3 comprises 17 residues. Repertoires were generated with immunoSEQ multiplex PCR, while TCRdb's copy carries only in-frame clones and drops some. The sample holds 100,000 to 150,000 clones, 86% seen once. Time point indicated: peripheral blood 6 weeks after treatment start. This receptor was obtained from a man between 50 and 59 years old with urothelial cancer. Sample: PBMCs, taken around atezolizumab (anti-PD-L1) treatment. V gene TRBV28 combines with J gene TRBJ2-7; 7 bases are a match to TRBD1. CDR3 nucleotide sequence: TGTGCCAGCAGTGCTGAAGGGGGCGGCAGGTCCTTCTACGAGCAGTACTTC. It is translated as CASSAEGGGRSFYEQYF.